Presented here are 27 T cell receptor beta chains from one specimen sequenced in a study of blood T cell repertoires in COVID-19. Measured with immunoSEQ multiplex PCR; TCRdb has only the in-frame clones, and not every one. The sample carries fewer than 350,000 clones, more than 70% recorded once. Sequenced material: PBMCs or T cells enriched from blood (not recorded which). The origin of the receptors is a woman aged 25-40 years who had been exposed to COVID-19.

The V gene is TRBV6-9, the J gene TRBJ2-7; 10 bases match TRBD2. V lost 2 bases to trimming and J lost 3 bases; unmatched junction nucleotides: 13. Germline lookup yields CDR1 MNHGY and CDR2 SVAAGI. The CDR3 is 18 residues long. CDR3 nucleotide sequence: TGTGCCAGCAGTTATGGGGTTCAGCGGGAGGGCGGTCTCTACGAGCAGTACTTC. It specifies CASSYGVQREGGLYEQYF.

The gene calls are TRBV7-9 and TRBJ1-4; the D is unclear. V gave up 5 bases and J gave up 1 base, with 8 bases separating them. This CDR3 region has 14 residues. The germline CDR1 and CDR2 sequences are SEHNR and FQNEAQ (reference sequence). CDR3 sequence reads: CASSRGGTNEKLFF. The DNA of the CDR3 is TGTGCCAGCAGCCGGGGAGGAACTAATGAAAAACTGTTTTTT.

The V and J genes are TRBV11-2 and TRBJ2-3, with D maybe TRBD2 (5 bases). CDR1 is SGHAT and CDR2 is FQNNGV in the germline V gene. This CDR3 has 16 amino acids. The V end was cut by 2 bases, the J end by 0 bases, with 12 bases between. CDR3 nucleotides: TGTGCCAGCAGCTTAAGAGGGTATCCTAGCACAGATACGCAGTATTTT. Its protein is CASSLRGYPSTDTQYF.

J is TRBJ2-3 and V is TRBV5-4; 9 nucleotides agree with TRBD2. Germline V lookup: CDR1 SGHNT, CDR2 YYREEE (reference sequence). The CDR3 length is 19 residues. J gave up 0 bases and V 1 base, and 12 bases lay outside the gene matches. CDR3 loop: CASSLLMREGLISTDTQYF. The CDR3, as DNA: TGTGCCAGCAGCTTGCTGATGCGGGAGGGCCTTATTAGCACAGATACGCAGTATTTT.

This chain connects TRBV2 to TRBJ1-2, with 7 bases that match TRBD1. The germline V gene has CDR1 SNHLY and CDR2 FYNNEI. The CDR3 spans 12 residues. J lost 4 bases, V lost 6 bases, and 2 bases had no gene match. The CDR3 here is CASSSGGYGYTF. In DNA form, the CDR3 reads TGTGCCAGCAGCTCAGGGGGCTATGGCTACACCTTC.

The rearrangement joins TRBV25-1 to TRBJ2-1; 7 nucleotides match TRBD1. The CDR3 spans 15 residues. V dropped 5 bases and J dropped 5; count of bases not matched to a gene: 9. Germline CDR1 reads MGHDK; CDR2 reads SYGVNS. The CDR3 region is CASSTPGTDNNEQFF. CDR3 in DNA: TGTGCCAGCAGTACCCCCGGGACAGACAACAATGAGCAGTTCTTC.

This rearrangement joins TRBV29-1 to TRBJ2-7; D possibly corresponds to TRBD2 (5 bases). Germline lookup yields CDR1 SQVTM and CDR2 ANQGSEA. This CDR3 is 12 amino acids long. V was pared by 2 bases and J by 3 bases, with 8 bases between. The CDR3 coding sequence is TGCAGCGTTGAATTAGGAGGCTACGAGCAGTACTTC. Its protein is CSVELGGYEQYF.

The V call is TRBV11-2, the J call TRBJ2-5; TRBD2 matches at 14 bases. The CDR3 is 15 amino acids. Germline V gene sequence: CDR1 SGHAT, CDR2 FQNNGV. Trimming removed 6 bases from V and 5 bases from J; junction bases left unmatched: 5. The chain's CDR3 is CASSPRLAGGETQYF. In DNA form, the CDR3 reads TGTGCCAGCAGTCCAAGACTAGCGGGAGGGGAGACCCAGTACTTC.

The chain recombines TRBV29-1 with TRBJ2-5, with TRBD2 identical over 7 bases. Trimming took 2 bases from V and 5 from J; bases not matched to a gene: 2. The CDR3 totals 12 residues. Germline loops: CDR1 SQVTM, CDR2 ANQGSEA. The CDR3 reads CSVELGGETQYF. CDR3 DNA sequence: TGCAGCGTTGAATTGGGGGGGGAGACCCAGTACTTC. Full variable domain (rest looked up from reference TRBV29-1 and TRBJ2-5): SAVISQKPSRDICQRGTSLTIQCQVDSQVTMMFWYRQQPGQSLTLIATANQGSEATYESGFVIDKFPISRPNLTFSTLTVSNMSPEDSSIYLCSVELGGETQYFGPGTRLLVL.

The chain is built from TRBV18 and TRBJ2-3, with 8 nucleotides matching TRBD1. J gave up 4 bases and V 6 bases, and 3 bases lay outside the gene matches. This CDR3 spans 13 amino acids. Germline V CDR1 and CDR2: KGHSH, LQKENI. The CDR3 spells CASSPTGADTQYF. In nucleotides, the CDR3 is TGTGCCAGCTCTCCGACAGGGGCAGATACGCAGTATTTT.

The V call is TRBV30, the J call TRBJ1-2; D is perhaps TRBD1 (6 bases). Germline assignment: CDR1 GTSNPN and CDR2 SVGIG (reference sequence). The CDR3 consists of 12 residues. The V end lost 4 bases, the J end lost 1 base, and 7 bases lay between the germline ends. The CDR3 loop is CAWTQGNYGYTF. The CDR3 nucleotides are TGTGCCTGGACACAGGGTAACTATGGCTACACCTTC.

V and J are TRBV27 and TRBJ2-7; 8 nucleotides agree with TRBD1. Trimming at V came to 7 bases and at J to 6 bases, leaving 14 bases not matched to a gene. CDR1 is MNHEY and CDR2 is SMNVEV in the germline V gene (reference sequence). The CDR3 is 15 amino acids. Here the CDR3 reads CASTRLPVTGAEQYF. DNA of the CDR3: TGTGCCAGCACACGTCTGCCGGTGACAGGGGCCGAGCAGTACTTC.

The sample holds a few counts of this clone. The gene calls are TRBV2 and TRBJ1-1; maybe TRBD1 (6 bases). This CDR3 comprises 12 residues. Germline lookup yields CDR1 SNHLY and CDR2 FYNNEI. Trimming took 6 bases from V and 6 from J, leaving 11 bases between them. CDR3 sequence (DNA): TGTGCCAGCAGCGAACAGGGTCCTGAAGCTTTCTTT. Amino acid sequence: CASSEQGPEAFF. Filled out from reference TRBV2 and TRBJ1-1, the complete variable domain reads EPEVTQTPSHQVTQMGQEVILRCVPISNHLYFYWYRQILGQKVEFLVSFYNNEISEKSEIFDDQFSVERPDGSNFTLKIRSTKLEDSAMYFCASSEQGPEAFFGQGTRLTVV.

The V gene is TRBV10-3, the J gene TRBJ1-1; a weak D match, TRBD1 (5 bases). From germline, CDR1 is ENHRY and CDR2 SYGVKD. With 4 bases removed from V and 7 bases from J, the gap between germline ends came to 16 bases. The CDR3 sequence is 14 residues long. The CDR3 DNA sequence: TGTGCCATCAGTGGAGAGACCTTCGGGGGTGAAGCTTTCTTT. Translating it yields CAISGETFGGEAFF.

The V call is TRBV19, the J call TRBJ1-3; TRBD1 matches at 7 bases. Germline V gene data show CDR1 as LNHDA and CDR2 as SQIVND (reference sequence). Germline trimming cut 7 bases from V and 0 bases from J; bases unmatched to any gene: 9. This CDR3 region has 16 residues. CDR3 DNA sequence: TGTGCCAGTACCTGGACAGGTTTAAGCTCTGGAAACACCATATATTTT. Residues: CASTWTGLSSGNTIYF.

J is TRBJ1-1 and V is TRBV7-8; TRBD1 agrees at 8 bases. CDR1 and CDR2 (germline): SGHVS, FQNEAQ. Trimming removed 3 bases from V and 7 bases from J; junction bases left unmatched: 4. There are 13 residues in the CDR3. CDR3 sequence: CASSLGQAYEAFF. CDR3 DNA sequence: TGTGCCAGCAGCTTGGGACAGGCATATGAAGCTTTCTTT.

The CDR3 region is CASSPEWEQYF. As DNA, the CDR3 is TGTGCCAGCAGCCCGGAGTGGGAGCAGTACTTC. This sequence joins TRBV7-8 and TRBJ2-7, with D unresolved. CDR1 and CDR2 from the germline V gene are SGHVS and FQNEAQ. V shed 5 bases and J shed 7 bases, with 9 bases lying between them. This CDR3 region has 11 residues. The full variable domain, with the rest looked up from reference TRBV7-8 and TRBJ2-7, is GAGVSQSPRYKVAKRGQDVALRCDPISGHVSLFWYQQALGQGPEFLTYFQNEAQLDKSGLPSDRFFAERPEGSVSTLKIQRTQQEDSAVYLCASSPEWEQYFGPGTRLTVT.

The rearrangement joins TRBV6-5 to TRBJ2-7; D may be TRBD1 (6 bases). Germline V gene data show CDR1 as MNHEY and CDR2 as SVGAGI. The CDR3 covers 14 residues. V lost 9 bases to trimming and J lost 3 bases, with 18 bases between them. CDR3 nucleotides: TGTGCCAGTACCCGAGAATCGGGACACTACGAGCAGTACTTC. Translation: CASTRESGHYEQYF.

V and J are TRBV19 and TRBJ2-2; 9 nucleotides align to TRBD1. J lost 1 base, V lost 4 bases, and 4 bases had no gene match. Germline values: CDR1 LNHDA, CDR2 SQIVND (reference sequence). The CDR3 has 16 amino acids. The CDR3 DNA sequence: TGTGCCAGTAGTACCCCGACAGGGGGGAACACCGGGGAGCTGTTTTTT. Residues: CASSTPTGGNTGELFF.

The chain uses TRBV29-1 and TRBJ2-7; D possibly corresponds to TRBD1 (5 bases). Germline lookup yields CDR1 SQVTM and CDR2 ANQGSEA. V was shortened by 6 bases and J by 2 bases, with 11 bases between the two germline ends. The CDR3 spans 12 residues. In DNA form, the CDR3 reads TGCAGCGTCGCGGACAAAGCCTACGAGCAGTACTTC. Translated: CSVADKAYEQYF.

A note on this clone: A read error may produce the germline difference seen at one junction end. The CDR3, as DNA: TGTGCTAGCACCACCCGGGGAGGCGGGGAGCTGTTTTTT. This sequence encodes CASTTRGGGELFF. The rearrangement uses TRBV7-7 and TRBJ2-2; TRBD2 is a possible D gene (6 bases). The CDR3 sequence is 13 residues long. Germline assignment: CDR1 SSHAT and CDR2 FNYEAQ (reference sequence).

The chain couples TRBV29-1 to TRBJ2-7, with D tentatively TRBD1 (6 bases). The CDR3 extends over 13 amino acids. Germline values: CDR1 SQVTM, CDR2 ANQGSEA. V gave up 7 bases and J gave up 2 bases, with 15 bases separating them. In DNA form, the CDR3 reads TGCAGCGCAGCACAGGGAGCTCCCTACGAGCAGTACTTC. Translated: CSAAQGAPYEQYF.

The chain links TRBV5-1 to TRBJ2-4; maybe TRBD1 (6 bases). CDR3 length: 14 amino acids. From germline, CDR1 is SGHRS and CDR2 YFSETQ. V lost 0 bases, J lost 7 bases, and 11 bases lay in between. CDR3 bases: TGCGCCAGCAGCTTGGAGGGTCAGGGGAACATTCAGTACTTC. Its protein is CASSLEGQGNIQYF. Based on the CDR3 plus reference TRBV5-1 and TRBJ2-4, the full variable domain is KAGVTQTPRYLIKTRGQQVTLSCSPISGHRSVSWYQQTPGQGLQFLFEYFSETQRNKGNFPGRFSGRQFSNSRSEMNVSTLELGDSALYLCASSLEGQGNIQYFGAGTRLSVL.

The rearrangement joins TRBV6-5 to TRBJ1-2; perhaps TRBD1 as D (6 bases). The V end was cut by 6 bases, the J end by 8 bases, with 10 bases between. In germline, CDR1 is MNHEY, CDR2 SVGAGI. This CDR3 has 11 residues. CDR3 loop: CASSYDRGYTF. DNA of the CDR3: TGTGCCAGCAGCTACGACAGGGGCTACACCTTC.

CDR3 nucleotide sequence: TGTGCCAGCTTTGGACAGGGGGCTAACTATGGCTACACCTTC. Protein sequence: CASFGQGANYGYTF. The chain joins TRBV28 to TRBJ1-2, with 10 bases that match TRBD1. The CDR3 length is 14 residues. The germline V gene encodes CDR1 MDHEN and CDR2 SYDVKM. Unmatched junction bases numbered 3, after V lost 8 bases and J lost 0 bases.

The chain couples TRBV28 to TRBJ1-6; TRBD1 matches 9 bases. CDR1 is MDHEN and CDR2 is SYDVKM in the germline V gene. J was trimmed by 0 bases and V by 5 bases; bases with no gene match: 5. This CDR3 spans 17 amino acids. The CDR3: CASSPDRGSSYNSPLHF. Here the CDR3 DNA reads TGTGCCAGCAGTCCAGACAGGGGGAGCTCCTATAATTCACCCCTCCACTTT.

The CDR3 DNA is TGTGCCAGCAGCCGGGACAGGGATCTCTATGGCTACACCTTC. Translated: CASSRDRDLYGYTF. This chain joins TRBV5-6 and TRBJ1-2, with TRBD1 matching 9 bases. The germline V gene has CDR1 SGHDT and CDR2 YYEEEE. The ends lost 4 bases at V and 4 bases at J; junction bases unmatched: 5. The CDR3 spans 14 residues.